What follows are 8 T cell receptor beta chains derived from one specimen sequenced in a study of CXCR3-negative and CXCR3-positive naive CD8 T cells. Overall study results and limits: CXCR3-negative naive cells had less hydrophobic TRB CDR3s than did CXCR3-positive naive cells.

No antigen has been assigned to these receptors. Each TRB cDNA library was prepared by 5' RACE (with UMI labels). For each CDR3 protein, TCRdb gives one entry from its re-call of the 5' RACE reads, without DNA. The sample is made up of 84,000 or so distinct CDR3 sequences, and the top ten hold 0.6% to 0.7% of it. Sequenced input: naive CXCR3+ CD8+ T cells from blood. Subset of the sample: CD45RO-CCR7+CD27+CD95- naive CD8+ T cells expressing CXCR3 (TNR3+). The receptors here all came from a human donor in good health. Some clones in this sample may be carry-over from other donors' samples.

The chain is built from TRBV5-5 and TRBJ2-7; TCRdb indicates TRBD2, and absent DNA this call remains unverified. This CDR3 spans 15 amino acids. The germline V gene has CDR1 SGHKS and CDR2 YYEKEE (reference sequence). CDR3 in amino acids: CASSSDRGLSYEQYF.

V usage is TRBV6-2 or TRBV6-3 and J usage is TRBJ2-7; TCRdb picks TRBD1, but there is no DNA to check that call. The germline CDR1 and CDR2 sequences are MNHEY and SVGEGT. CDR3 length: 17 residues. Here the CDR3 reads CASSYDDEDRRTGEQYF.

This sequence joins TRBV28 and TRBJ2-7. Germline CDR1 reads MDHEN; CDR2 reads SYDVKM. The CDR3 sequence is 15 residues long. CDR3 in amino acids: CAIRTASRSSYEQYF.

V and J are TRBV29-1 and TRBJ1-1; TCRdb outputs TRBD1, but without DNA this stays unchecked. This CDR3 has 14 amino acids. Germline CDR1 and CDR2: SQVTM and ANQGSEA. The CDR3 protein is CSVEKEGTNTEAFF.

This chain joins TRBV21-1 and TRBJ2-7. TRBV21-1 is designated a pseudogene. CDR3 length: 18 residues. The CDR3 is CASSKVVADPASSYEQYF.

The chain uses TRBV5-1 and TRBJ2-5; no DNA is available, so the TRBD1 call from TCRdb remains unchecked. Germline-derived CDR1 and CDR2 are SGHRS and YFSETQ. The CDR3 runs 14 residues. The CDR3 region is CASRETGNQETQYF.

The chain uses TRBV4-3 and TRBJ2-1; the TCRdb call, TRBD2, lacks DNA for checking. The V gene's germline CDR1 is LGHNA and CDR2 YSLEER. The CDR3 is 15 residues long. The CDR3: CASSQDGAGGNEQFF.

The J gene is TRBJ2-1, the V gene TRBV28; the TCRdb D gene call, TRBD1, has no DNA to confirm it. This CDR3 contains 14 residues. Germline CDR1 is MDHEN and CDR2 is SYDVKM. CDR3 amino acids: CASSFRDTYNEQFF.